The table lists the clone carrying this T cell receptor beta chain with a few counts. The data originate from a study of response to subunit inactivated influenza vaccine. Each CDR3 protein is one row after TCRdb ran MiXCR on the RT-PCR reads. This sample carries roughly 500,000 distinct CDR3 sequences, approximately 15% of them seen once, and the ten largest clones take less than 4%. With V trimmed by 1 base and J by 4 bases, 2 bases remained unmatched. From germline, CDR1 is SGHDN and CDR2 FVKESK. CDR3 length: 15 residues. This TCR was recovered from a man aged 45-69 years who received an inactivated influenza vaccine. The specimen comprised CD4+ T cells sorted from PBMCs, sampled around 25 months after vaccination. The gene calls are TRBV14 and TRBJ2-7; 12 bases are shared with TRBD2. DNA of the CDR3: TGTGCCAGCAGCCAAGTTGGACTAGCGGGGTACGAGCAGTACTTC. It specifies CASSQVGLAGYEQYF. The full variable domain, completed using reference TRBV14 and TRBJ2-7, is EAGVTQFPSHSVIEKGQTVTLRCDPISGHDNLYWYRRVMGKEIKFLLHFVKESKQDESGMPNNRFLAERTGGTYSTLKVQPAELEDSGVYFCASSQVGLAGYEQYFGPGTRLTVT.